This T cell receptor (beta chain) was observed in a study of Graves' ophthalmopathy and Graves' hyperthyroidism. This clonotype was seen a single time. V was pared by 6 bases and J by 4 bases, with 13 bases between. Germline lookup yields CDR1 SQVTM and CDR2 ANQGSEA. The CDR3 length is 13 residues. CDR3 regions of TCR beta were amplified from RNA transcripts. Investigators did first-round RT-PCR with HTBI primers, then second-round multiplex PCR. MiXCR, applied by TCRdb to the multiplex PCR reads, yields one record per CDR3 protein. The sample includes some 410,000 distinct CDR3 sequences, about 21% of them seen just once.

The sequence derives from a woman aged 18-35 years with stable Graves' hyperthyroidism. The sequenced material came from peripheral blood. The V and J genes are TRBV29-1 and TRBJ1-5, with D perhaps TRBD1 (5 bases). The CDR3 nucleotides read TGCAGCGTGCTAGGGACGGCGAATCAGCCCCAGCATTTT. It codes for CSVLGTANQPQHF.